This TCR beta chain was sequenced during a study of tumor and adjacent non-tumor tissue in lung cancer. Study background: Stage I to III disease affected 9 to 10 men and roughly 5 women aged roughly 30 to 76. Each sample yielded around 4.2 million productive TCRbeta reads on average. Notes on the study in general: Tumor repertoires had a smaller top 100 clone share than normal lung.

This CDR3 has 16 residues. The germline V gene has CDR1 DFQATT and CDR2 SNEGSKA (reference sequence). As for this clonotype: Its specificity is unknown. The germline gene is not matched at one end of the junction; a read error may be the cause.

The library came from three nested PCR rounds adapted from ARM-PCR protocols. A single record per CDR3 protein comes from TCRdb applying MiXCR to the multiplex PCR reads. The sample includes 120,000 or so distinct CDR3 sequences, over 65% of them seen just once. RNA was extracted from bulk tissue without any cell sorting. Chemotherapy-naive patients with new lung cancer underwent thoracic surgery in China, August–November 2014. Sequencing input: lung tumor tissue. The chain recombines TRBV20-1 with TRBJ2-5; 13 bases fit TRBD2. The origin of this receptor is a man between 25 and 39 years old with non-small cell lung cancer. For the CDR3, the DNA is TGCAGTGCTCCACCGTGGGGGACTAGCGGGAACTCGGCCCATTACTTC. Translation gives CSAPPWGTSGNSAHYF.